These 16 T cell receptor beta chains were all obtained from the same sample, sequenced in a study of blood T cell repertoires in COVID-19. Data came from immunoSEQ multiplex PCR; TCRdb stores just in-frame clones and leaves some out. The sample yields 250,000 to 350,000 clones, around nine tenths seen once. The sequenced sample consisted of peripheral blood. The receptors derive from a woman aged 30 to 39 with COVID-19, enrolled during active disease.

J is TRBJ2-7 and V is TRBV6-6; a possible D gene is TRBD1 (6 bases). The germline gives CDR1 MNHNY, CDR2 SVGAGI (reference sequence). Trimming took off 7 bases at V and 6 bases at J, with 22 bases between the two ends. This CDR3 is 15 amino acids long. The CDR3 loop is CASTLSVPTGGEQYF. The CDR3 coding sequence is TGTGCCAGCACCCTAAGTGTACCGACAGGAGGCGAGCAGTACTTC.

The V gene is TRBV14, the J gene TRBJ1-6; D not certain. Looked up from germline, CDR1 is SGHDN and CDR2 is FVKESK. The CDR3 covers 14 residues. V was trimmed by 3 bases and J by 6 bases, leaving 9 bases between them. This chain's CDR3 is CASSQETSNSPLHF. Here the CDR3 DNA reads TGTGCCAGCAGCCAGGAGACCTCTAATTCACCCCTCCACTTT.

The rearrangement uses TRBV30 and TRBJ2-7; 13 bases agree with TRBD2. The CDR3 loop spans 15 amino acids. Germline CDR1 GTSNPN, CDR2 SVGIG (reference sequence). Losses at the gene ends were 3 bases for V and 2 bases for J; bases not matched to a gene: 4. Here the CDR3 reads CAWRVGTSGTYEQYF. The DNA for the CDR3 is TGTGCCTGGAGGGTCGGGACTAGCGGGACCTACGAGCAGTACTTC. Using reference TRBV30 and TRBJ2-7 for the parts outside the CDR3, the full variable domain is SQTIHQWPATLVQPVGSPLSLECTVEGTSNPNLYWYRQAAGRGLQLLFYSVGIGQISSEVPQNLSASRPQDRQFILSSKKLLLSDSGFYLCAWRVGTSGTYEQYFGPGTRLTVT.

This clone was recorded a few times. The chain employs TRBV15 and TRBJ1-1; TRBD1 is a possible D gene (6 bases). The CDR3 is made up of 14 amino acids. V shed 5 bases and J shed 7 bases, with 17 bases lying between them. The germline V gene encodes CDR1 LNHNV and CDR2 YYDKDF (reference sequence). CDR3 DNA: TGTGCCACCAGCGGTCAGACAGGAGCCTATGAAGCTTTCTTT. Residues: CATSGQTGAYEAFF.

The chain couples TRBV20-1 to TRBJ2-7; no definite D call. Germline V gene data show CDR1 as DFQATT and CDR2 as SNEGSKA (reference sequence). Trimming shortened V by 3 bases and J by 2 bases, and 5 bases separated the two germline ends. This CDR3 has 11 amino acids. CDR3 sequence (DNA): TGCAGTGCTAGGCGGACCTACGAGCAGTACTTC. Translated: CSARRTYEQYF.

The chain recombines TRBV4-2 with TRBJ2-7; a possible D gene is TRBD2 (6 bases). This CDR3 contains 18 residues. Trimming removed 3 bases from V and 4 bases from J, with 25 bases in between. Germline values: CDR1 LGHNA, CDR2 YNFKEQ. In nucleotides, the CDR3 is TGTGCCAGCAGCCAGGATGTGGTGTTCGGAGGGCCTAGATACGAGCAGTACTTC. Amino acid sequence: CASSQDVVFGGPRYEQYF.

The rearrangement links TRBV18 to TRBJ1-4; D is possibly TRBD1 (5 bases). The CDR3 is 15 amino acids. Germline loops: CDR1 KGHSH, CDR2 LQKENI. V shed 3 bases and J shed 8 bases, with 16 bases lying between them. The CDR3 coding sequence is TGTGCCAGCTCACCCTCGGTAGGGGAAAGGGAAAAACTGTTTTTT. Translating it yields CASSPSVGEREKLFF. Combining the CDR3 with reference TRBV18 and TRBJ1-4 gives the whole variable domain NAGVMQNPRHLVRRRGQEARLRCSPMKGHSHVYWYRQLPEEGLKFMVYLQKENIIDESGMPKERFSAEFPKEGPSILRIQQVVRGDSAAYFCASSPSVGEREKLFFGSGTQLSVL.

V and J are TRBV7-2 and TRBJ1-2; the match to TRBD1 covers 7 bases. V lost 5 bases and J lost 1; bases outside the gene matches: 7. This CDR3 contains 15 residues. Germline CDR1 and CDR2: SGHTA and FQGNSA. CDR3 sequence reads: CASSEDRPYNYGYTF. The CDR3, as DNA: TGTGCCAGCAGCGAGGACAGGCCCTATAACTATGGCTACACCTTC.

V and J are TRBV5-1 and TRBJ2-5; D is perhaps TRBD1 (5 bases). Trimming removed 1 base at V and 5 bases at J, with 12 bases between. The CDR3 extends over 14 amino acids. Germline V gene lookup returns CDR1 SGHRS and CDR2 YFSETQ. The CDR3 reads CASSLYQGMETQYF. The CDR3, as DNA: TGCGCCAGCAGCTTGTATCAGGGCATGGAGACCCAGTACTTC.

The chain employs TRBV30 and TRBJ1-2; D is unclear. V was trimmed by 4 bases and J by 1 base, leaving 16 bases between them. The V gene's germline CDR1 is GTSNPN and CDR2 SVGIG (reference sequence). The CDR3 sequence is 15 residues long. The CDR3 sequence: CAWTRSPGVNYGYTF. CDR3 nucleotides: TGTGCCTGGACCCGCTCCCCCGGAGTTAACTATGGCTACACCTTC.

This chain connects TRBV6-5 to TRBJ2-7; 10 positions agree with TRBD2. This CDR3 has 16 amino acids. V lost 0 bases, J lost 0 bases, and 2 bases stayed unmatched. CDR1 and CDR2 (germline): MNHEY, SVGAGI. Here the CDR3 reads CASSYSPSGSSYEQYF. The CDR3 nucleotides read TGTGCCAGCAGTTACTCGCCTAGCGGGAGCTCCTACGAGCAGTACTTC.

The V and J genes are TRBV15 and TRBJ2-7; a possible D gene is TRBD2 (6 bases). CDR1 is LNHNV and CDR2 is YYDKDF in the germline V gene (reference sequence). V was shortened by 2 bases and J by 1 base, with 9 bases between the two germline ends. The CDR3 is 14 residues long. Here the CDR3 reads CATSRIRGSYEQYF. The CDR3 region has the DNA TGTGCCACCAGCAGAATCCGGGGGTCCTACGAGCAGTACTTC.

The rearrangement links TRBV5-4 to TRBJ1-2; 8 positions agree with TRBD1. V lost 4 bases, J lost 8 bases, and 7 bases stayed unmatched. The V gene's germline CDR1 is SGHNT and CDR2 YYREEE (reference sequence). This CDR3 has 13 residues. The CDR3: CASSETGEDGYTF. The DNA of the CDR3 is TGTGCCAGCAGCGAGACAGGGGAGGACGGCTACACCTTC.

The V and J genes are TRBV28 and TRBJ1-5, with D hard to call. V was cut by 1 base and J by 7 bases, with 8 bases left in between. Germline values: CDR1 MDHEN, CDR2 SYDVKM. This CDR3 region has 13 residues. The CDR3 sequence is CASSLLFEQPQHF. CDR3 nucleotide sequence: TGTGCCAGCAGTTTATTATTTGAGCAGCCCCAGCATTTT.

This clone was found once. The V and J genes are TRBV28 and TRBJ2-7; TRBD1 matches 7 bases. The V segment lost 6 bases and the J segment 4 bases; nucleotides outside the gene matches: 18. This CDR3 comprises 17 residues. Germline CDR1 and CDR2: MDHEN and SYDVKM. The CDR3 sequence is CASSRPGTDYRGYEQYF. For the CDR3, the DNA is TGTGCCAGCAGCCGCCCGGGGACAGACTACCGAGGGTACGAGCAGTACTTC.

This sequence joins TRBV11-2 and TRBJ2-7, with D tentatively TRBD2 (6 bases). V was cut by 6 bases and J by 2 bases, with 11 bases left in between. The CDR3 runs to 13 residues. Germline CDR1 is SGHAT and CDR2 is FQNNGV. This chain's CDR3 is CASRSGTAYEQYF. CDR3 bases: TGTGCCAGCAGGTCCGGGACTGCCTACGAGCAGTACTTC.